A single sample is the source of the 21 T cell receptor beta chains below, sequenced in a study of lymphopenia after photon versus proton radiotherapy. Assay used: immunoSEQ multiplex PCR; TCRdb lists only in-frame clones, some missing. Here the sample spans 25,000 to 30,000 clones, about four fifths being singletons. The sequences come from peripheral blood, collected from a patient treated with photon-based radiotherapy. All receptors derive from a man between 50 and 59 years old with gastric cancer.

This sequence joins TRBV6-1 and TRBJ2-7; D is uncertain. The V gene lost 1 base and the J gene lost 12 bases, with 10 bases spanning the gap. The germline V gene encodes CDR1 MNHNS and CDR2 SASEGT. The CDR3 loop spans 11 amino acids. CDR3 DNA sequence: TGTGCCAGCAGTGAAGGTGGGGTGACGTACTTC. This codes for CASSEGGVTYF.

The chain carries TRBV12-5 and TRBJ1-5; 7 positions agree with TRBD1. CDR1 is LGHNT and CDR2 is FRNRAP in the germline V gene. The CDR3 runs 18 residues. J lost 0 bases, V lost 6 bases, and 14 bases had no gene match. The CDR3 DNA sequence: TGTGCTAGTGGCCGTGACAGGGTTACGGGGTATAGCAATCAGCCCCAGCATTTT. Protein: CASGRDRVTGYSNQPQHF.

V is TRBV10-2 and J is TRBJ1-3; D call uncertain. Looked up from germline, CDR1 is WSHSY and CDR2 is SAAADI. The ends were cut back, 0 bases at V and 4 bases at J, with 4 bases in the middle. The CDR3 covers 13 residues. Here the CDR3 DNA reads TGCGCCAGCAGTGAGTCGATCGGAAACACCATATATTTT. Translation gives CASSESIGNTIYF.

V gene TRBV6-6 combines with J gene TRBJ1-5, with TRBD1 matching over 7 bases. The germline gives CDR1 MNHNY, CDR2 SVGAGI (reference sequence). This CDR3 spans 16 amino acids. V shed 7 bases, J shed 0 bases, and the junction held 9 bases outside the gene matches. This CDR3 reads CASKPGQRNSNQPQHF. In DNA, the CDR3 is TGTGCCAGCAAACCGGGACAGAGGAATAGCAATCAGCCCCAGCATTTT.

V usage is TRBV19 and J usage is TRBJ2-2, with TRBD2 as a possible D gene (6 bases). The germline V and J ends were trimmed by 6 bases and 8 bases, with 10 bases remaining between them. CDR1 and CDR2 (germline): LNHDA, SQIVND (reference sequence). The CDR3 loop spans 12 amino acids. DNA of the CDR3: TGTGCCAGTAGGAGGGCGGGAGGGGAGCTGTTTTTT. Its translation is CASRRAGGELFF.

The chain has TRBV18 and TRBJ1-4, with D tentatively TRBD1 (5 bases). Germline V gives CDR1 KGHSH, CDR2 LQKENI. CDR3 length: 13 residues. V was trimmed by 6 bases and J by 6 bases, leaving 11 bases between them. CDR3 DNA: TGTGCCAGCTCTCTAGACAGCTATGAAAAACTGTTTTTT. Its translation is CASSLDSYEKLFF.

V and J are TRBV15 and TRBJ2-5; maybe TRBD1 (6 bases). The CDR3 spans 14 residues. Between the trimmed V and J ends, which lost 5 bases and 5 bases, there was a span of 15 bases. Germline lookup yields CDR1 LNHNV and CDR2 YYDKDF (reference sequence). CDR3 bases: TGTGCCACCAGCCCTCCACGGACAGATGAGACCCAGTACTTC. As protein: CATSPPRTDETQYF. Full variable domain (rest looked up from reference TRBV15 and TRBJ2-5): DAMVIQNPRYQVTQFGKPVTLSCSQTLNHNVMYWYQQKSSQAPKLLFHYYDKDFNNEADTPDNFQSRRPNTSFCFLDIRSPGLGDTAMYLCATSPPRTDETQYFGPGTRLLVL.

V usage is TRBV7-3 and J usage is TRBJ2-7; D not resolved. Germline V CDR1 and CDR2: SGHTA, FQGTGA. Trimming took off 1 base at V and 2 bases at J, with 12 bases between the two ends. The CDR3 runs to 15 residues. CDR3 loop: CASSLNSGAAYEQYF. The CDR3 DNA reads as TGTGCCAGCAGCTTAAACTCGGGCGCCGCCTACGAGCAGTACTTC.

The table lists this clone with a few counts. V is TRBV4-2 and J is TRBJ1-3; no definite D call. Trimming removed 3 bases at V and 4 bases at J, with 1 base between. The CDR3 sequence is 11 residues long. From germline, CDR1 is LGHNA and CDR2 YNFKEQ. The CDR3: CASSQGNTIYF. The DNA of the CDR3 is TGTGCCAGCAGCCAGGGAAACACCATATATTTT.

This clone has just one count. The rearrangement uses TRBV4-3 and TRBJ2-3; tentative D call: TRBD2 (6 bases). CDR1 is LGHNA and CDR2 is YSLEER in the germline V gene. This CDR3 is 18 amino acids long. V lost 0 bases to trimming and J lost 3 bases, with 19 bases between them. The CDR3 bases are TGCGCCAGCAGCCAAGAGGGAGGACACCCACAGTTAACAGATACGCAGTATTTT. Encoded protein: CASSQEGGHPQLTDTQYF.

DNA of the CDR3: TGTGCCAGCAGCTTGTCTCCGACAGGGGGCCAGAACAATGAGCAGTTCTTC. Residues: CASSLSPTGGQNNEQFF. V usage is TRBV11-2 and J usage is TRBJ2-1; 10 nucleotides align to TRBD1. The CDR3 has 17 residues. The germline CDR1 and CDR2 sequences are SGHAT and FQNNGV. V was pared by 3 bases and J by 5 bases, with 10 bases of the junction left unmatched.

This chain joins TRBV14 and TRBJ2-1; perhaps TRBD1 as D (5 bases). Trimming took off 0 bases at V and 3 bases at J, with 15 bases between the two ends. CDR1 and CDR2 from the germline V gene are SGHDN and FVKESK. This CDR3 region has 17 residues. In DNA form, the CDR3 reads TGTGCCAGCAGCCAAGATCTCAGGGAAACCATCTACAATGAGCAGTTCTTC. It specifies CASSQDLRETIYNEQFF.

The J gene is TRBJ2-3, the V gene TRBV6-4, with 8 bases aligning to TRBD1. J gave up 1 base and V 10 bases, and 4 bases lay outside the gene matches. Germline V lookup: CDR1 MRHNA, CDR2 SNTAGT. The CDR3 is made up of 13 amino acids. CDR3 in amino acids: CATNRGGTDTQYF. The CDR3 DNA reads TGTGCCACAAACAGGGGGGGCACAGATACGCAGTATTTT.

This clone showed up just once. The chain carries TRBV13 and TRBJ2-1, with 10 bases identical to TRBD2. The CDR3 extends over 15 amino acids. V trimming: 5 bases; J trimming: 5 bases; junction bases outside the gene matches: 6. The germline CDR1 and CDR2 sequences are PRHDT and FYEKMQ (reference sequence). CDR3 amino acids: CASSRLTSGHNEQFF. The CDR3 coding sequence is TGTGCCAGCAGCCGTTTGACTAGCGGGCACAATGAGCAGTTCTTC.

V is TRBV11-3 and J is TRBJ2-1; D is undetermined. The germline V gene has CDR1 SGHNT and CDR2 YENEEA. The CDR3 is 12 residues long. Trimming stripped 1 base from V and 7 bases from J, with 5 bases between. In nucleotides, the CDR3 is TGTGCCAGCAGCTTAGGGTGGAATGAGCAGTTCTTC. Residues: CASSLGWNEQFF.

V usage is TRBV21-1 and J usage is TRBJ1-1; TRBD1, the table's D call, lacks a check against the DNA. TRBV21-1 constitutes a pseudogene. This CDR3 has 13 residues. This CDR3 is CASSKPTGPEAFF. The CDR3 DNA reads TGTGCCAGCAGCAAACCGACAGGGCCTGAAGCTTTCTTT.

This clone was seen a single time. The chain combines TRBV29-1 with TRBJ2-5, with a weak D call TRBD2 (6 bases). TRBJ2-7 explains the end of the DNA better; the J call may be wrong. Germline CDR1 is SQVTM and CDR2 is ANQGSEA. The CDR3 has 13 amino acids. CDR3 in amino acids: CSVLDGGMYEQYF. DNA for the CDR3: TGCAGCGTTTTAGACGGGGGAATGTACGAGCAGTACTTC.

CDR3 in amino acids: CASSEQTSGNTIYF. CDR3 nucleotides: TGTGCCAGTAGTGAACAGACCTCTGGAAACACCATATATTTT. The J gene is TRBJ1-3, the V gene TRBV19; no reliable D call. CDR3 length: 14 amino acids. Between the trimmed V and J ends, which lost 5 bases and 0 bases, there was a span of 8 bases. Germline-derived CDR1 and CDR2 are LNHDA and SQIVND (reference sequence).

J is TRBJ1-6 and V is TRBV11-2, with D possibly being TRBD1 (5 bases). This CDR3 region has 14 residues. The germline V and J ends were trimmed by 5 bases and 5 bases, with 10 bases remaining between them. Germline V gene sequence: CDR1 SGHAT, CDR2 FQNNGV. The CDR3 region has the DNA TGTGCCAGCAGCCCCAGACAGAATAATTCACCCCTCCACTTT. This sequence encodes CASSPRQNNSPLHF. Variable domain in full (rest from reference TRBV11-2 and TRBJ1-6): EAGVAQSPRYKIIEKRQSVAFWCNPISGHATLYWYQQILGQGPKLLIQFQNNGVVDDSQLPKDRFSAERLKGVDSTLKIQPAKLEDSAVYLCASSPRQNNSPLHFGNGTRLTVT.

This CDR3 is CASSPTGGRGQPQHF. The DNA for the CDR3 is TGTGCCAGTAGTCCCACAGGGGGCCGGGGTCAGCCCCAGCATTTT. This chain links TRBV19 with TRBJ1-5; 9 positions agree with TRBD1. Germline CDR1 reads LNHDA; CDR2 reads SQIVND (reference sequence). CDR3 length equals 15 residues. With V trimmed by 5 bases and J by 6 bases, 8 bases remained unmatched.

For the CDR3, the DNA is TGTGCCAGCATCTTCGTTAAGGGGTGGGGGGAGCTGTTTTTT. It is translated as CASIFVKGWGELFF. The chain uses TRBV6-1 and TRBJ2-2; perhaps TRBD1 as D (5 bases). V was pared by 7 bases and J by 8 bases, with 17 bases between. The CDR3 is 14 residues long. CDR1 is MNHNS and CDR2 is SASEGT in the germline V gene.